A selection of T cell receptor beta chains follows, all from one sample in a study of cytomegalovirus exposure and HLA in healthy donors. The protocol was immunoSEQ multiplex PCR, while the TCRdb copy is restricted to in-frame clones and leaves out a portion. The sample consists of 82,000 or so clones, around 9.1% of them appearing once. The specimen sequenced was PBMCs. These receptors all stem from a man in his 60s in good health and CMV-seropositive. Both conserved end residues are part of each CDR3. The D gene is left open where the match is weak. Expanded clones get a size class; other rows say once, few or many, or leave the size out.

size | J | D | V | DNA | CDR3
- | TRBJ1-3 | TRBD1 | TRBV6-1 | TGTGCCAGCAGTGAAGGTTTCCCCGGGACAGGGTTTTTTGGAAACACCATATATTTT | CASSEGFPGTGFFGNTIYF
few | TRBJ1-1 | - | TRBV9 | TGTGCCAGCAGCAGGGTCGGTAGCGCTGAAGCTTTCTTT | CASSRVGSAEAFF
- | TRBJ1-1 | - | TRBV19 | TGTGCCAGTAGTATTCGAGGGTCCACTGAAGCTTTCTTT | CASSIRGSTEAFF
- | TRBJ2-1 | - | TRBV7-3 | TGTGCCAGCAGCTTAACCAGCGGGTTCTCCTACAATGAGCAGTTCTTC | CASSLTSGFSYNEQFF
- | TRBJ2-2 | - | TRBV7-2 | TGTGCCAGCAGCTTAGGCGTACCGAACACCGGGGAGCTGTTTTTT | CASSLGVPNTGELFF
- | TRBJ2-2 | TRBD1 | TRBV6-5 | TGTGCCAGCAGTTACCCAGGGGGCGGCACCGGGGAGCTGTTTTTT | CASSYPGGGTGELFF
few | TRBJ1-1 | - | TRBV2 | TGTGCCAGCGGTGAAGTTGAACACAGTGAAGCTTTCTTT | CASGEVEHSEAFF
few | TRBJ1-3 | TRBD1 | TRBV19 | TGTGCCAGTAGTATGGGACAGGGTTTAAACACCATATATTTT | CASSMGQGLNTIYF
- | TRBJ2-7 | TRBD2 | TRBV7-2 | TGTGCCAGCAGCCCTCTTCAGGCTAGCGGTTTCTACGAGCAGTACTTC | CASSPLQASGFYEQYF
few | TRBJ2-7 | TRBD1 | TRBV28 | TGTGCCAGTGACAGGGGATCCTACGAGCAGTACTTC | CASDRGSYEQYF
- | TRBJ2-2 | TRBD2 | TRBV5-6 | TGTGCCAGCGGCGGGGGGGTTACGGACACCGGGGAGCTGTTTTTT | CASGGGVTDTGELFF
once | TRBJ1-3 | - | TRBV4-1 | TGCGCCAGCAGCCAAGGGGTAAGGGGCCGGTCTGGAAACACCATATATTTT | CASSQGVRGRSGNTIYF
- | TRBJ1-4 | TRBD1 | TRBV30 | TGTGCCTGGAGGGGACAGGGCCAGAATGAAAAACTGTTTTTT | CAWRGQGQNEKLFF
few | TRBJ1-1 | - | TRBV5-1 | TGCGCCAGCAGCTTCACAGGGTCTGGCACTGAAGCTTTCTTT | CASSFTGSGTEAFF
- | TRBJ2-3 | TRBD2 | TRBV5-1 | TGCGCCAGCAGCCCGGGACTAGCGGGAGTATCAGATACGCAGTATTTT | CASSPGLAGVSDTQYF
few | TRBJ2-1 | - | TRBV7-8 | TGTGCCAGCAGCTTACCTAGCGGAAGAGGGGGCTCCTACAATGAGCAGTTCTTC | CASSLPSGRGGSYNEQFF
few | TRBJ2-7 | - | TRBV14 | TGTGCCAGCAGCCCCCATCCCGGGGAGCAGTACTTC | CASSPHPGEQYF
few | TRBJ1-2 | TRBD1 | TRBV6-4 | TGTGCCACGCATACAGGGGCCTTC | CATHTGAF
few | TRBJ2-1 | TRBD2 | TRBV9 | TGTGCCAGCAGCGCAGCTCAGTTAGCGGGGTACAATGAGCAGTTCTTC | CASSAAQLAGYNEQFF
- | TRBJ2-3 | - | TRBV10-3 | TGTGCCATCAGGGAAGACAGGTCGGCAGATACGCAGTATTTT | CAIREDRSADTQYF
few | TRBJ2-3 | TRBD2 | TRBV6-1 | TGTGCCAGCAGTGGATGGACTAGCGGCTTCACAGATACGCAGTATTTT | CASSGWTSGFTDTQYF
few | TRBJ1-4 | TRBD1 | TRBV5-8 | TGTGCCAGCAGCGGCCTTCGAACAGGGGGTAGTGAAAAACTGTTTTTT | CASSGLRTGGSEKLFF